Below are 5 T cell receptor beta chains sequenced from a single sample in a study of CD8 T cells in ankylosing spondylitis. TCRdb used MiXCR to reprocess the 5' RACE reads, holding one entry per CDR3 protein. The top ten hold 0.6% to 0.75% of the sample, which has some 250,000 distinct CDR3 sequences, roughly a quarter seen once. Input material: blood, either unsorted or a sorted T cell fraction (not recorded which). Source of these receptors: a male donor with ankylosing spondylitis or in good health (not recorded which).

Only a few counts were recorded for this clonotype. Here the CDR3 DNA reads TGTGCCGTACGGACAGGGGGACAATCACCCCTCCACTTT. Translation: CAVRTGGQSPLHF. The V and J genes are TRBV10-3 and TRBJ1-6; 10 bases are a match to TRBD1. V was pared by 11 bases and J by 10 bases, with 8 bases of the junction left unmatched. Germline assignment: CDR1 ENHRY and CDR2 SYGVKD. CDR3 length: 13 amino acids.

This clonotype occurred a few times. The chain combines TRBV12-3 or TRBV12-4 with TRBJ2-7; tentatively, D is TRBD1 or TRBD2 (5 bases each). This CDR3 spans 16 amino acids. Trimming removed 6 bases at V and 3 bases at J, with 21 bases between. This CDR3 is CASSALRGWGIYEQYF. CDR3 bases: TGTGCCAGCAGCGCCTTGAGAGGGTGGGGGATCTACGAGCAGTACTTC.

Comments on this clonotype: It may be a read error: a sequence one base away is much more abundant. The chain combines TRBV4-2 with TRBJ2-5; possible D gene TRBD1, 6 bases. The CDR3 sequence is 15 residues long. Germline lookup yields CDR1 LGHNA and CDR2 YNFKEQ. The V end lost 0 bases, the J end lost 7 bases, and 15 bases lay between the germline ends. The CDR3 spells CASSQDGQLVGTQYF. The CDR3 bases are TGTGCCAGCAGCCAAGATGGACAGCTGGTGGGGACCCAGTACTTC.

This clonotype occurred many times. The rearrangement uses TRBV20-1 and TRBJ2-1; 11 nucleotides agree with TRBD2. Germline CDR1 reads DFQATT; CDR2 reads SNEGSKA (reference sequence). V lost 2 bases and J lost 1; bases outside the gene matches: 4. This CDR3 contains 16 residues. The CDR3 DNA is TGCAGTGCTAGAAGTAGCGGGGGGGAATCCTACAATGAGCAGTTCTTC. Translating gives CSARSSGGESYNEQFF.

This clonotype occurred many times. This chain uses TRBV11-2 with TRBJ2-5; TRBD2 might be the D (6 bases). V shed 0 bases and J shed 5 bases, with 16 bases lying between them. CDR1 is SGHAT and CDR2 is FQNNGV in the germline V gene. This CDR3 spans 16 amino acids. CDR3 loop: CASSLERGTSYETQYF. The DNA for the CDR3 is TGTGCCAGCAGCTTAGAAAGGGGAACTAGCTACGAGACCCAGTACTTC.